Presented here are 16 T cell receptor beta chains from one specimen sequenced in a study of OX40 agonist ivuxolimab in advanced cancers. TCRdb keeps only in-frame clones here, not all; method: immunoSEQ multiplex PCR. There are tens of thousands of clones in the sample; 84% occur only once, and less than 65% lies in the top ten. The input for sequencing was CD4+ or CD8+ T cells sorted from blood, taken in a trial of the OX40 agonist ivuxolimab. The receptors stem from an adult with an advanced solid tumor such as melanoma, head and neck, liver or kidney cancer.

The chain is built from TRBV7-6 and TRBJ1-6; 9 bases fit TRBD1. Germline CDR1 reads SGHVS; CDR2 reads FNYEAQ. V gave up 2 bases and J gave up 10 bases; unmatched junction bases: 3. This CDR3 is 14 amino acids long. The CDR3 DNA sequence: TGTGCCAGCAGCTTATCGGGACAGGGATCACCCCTCCACTTT. This gives the protein CASSLSGQGSPLHF.

V usage is TRBV28 and J usage is TRBJ2-7; 7 nucleotides line up with TRBD1. Germline CDR1 is MDHEN and CDR2 is SYDVKM. The CDR3 runs to 14 residues. V shed 5 bases, J shed 4 bases, and the junction held 8 bases outside the gene matches. In nucleotides, the CDR3 is TGTGCCAGCAGTCCCGCCGGGACAGCTTACGAGCAGTACTTC. It encodes CASSPAGTAYEQYF.

V gene TRBV30 combines with J gene TRBJ1-4; 7 nucleotides align to TRBD1. Germline V gene lookup returns CDR1 GTSNPN and CDR2 SVGIG (reference sequence). With 3 bases clipped from V and 3 bases from J, the junction kept 4 bases outside the gene matches. This CDR3 spans 14 amino acids. CDR3 residues: CAWSTGVANEKLFF. For the CDR3, the DNA is TGTGCCTGGAGCACAGGGGTAGCTAATGAAAAACTGTTTTTT.

V usage is TRBV5-6 and J usage is TRBJ2-7; D possibly matches TRBD1 or TRBD2 (5 bases each). The CDR3 is 14 amino acids. In germline, CDR1 is SGHDT, CDR2 YYEEEE. The V end was cut by 7 bases, the J end by 3 bases, with 17 bases between. The CDR3 DNA is TGTGCCAGCTCAGGGTCGGGGAGTCTCTACGAGCAGTACTTC. It codes for CASSGSGSLYEQYF.

The chain couples TRBV28 to TRBJ2-1, with D uncertain. Germline V gene lookup returns CDR1 MDHEN and CDR2 SYDVKM. The V end lost 8 bases, the J end lost 5 bases, and 7 bases lay between the germline ends. CDR3 length: 11 amino acids. The CDR3 DNA reads as TGTGCCAGCCACCAGGACAATGAGCAGTTCTTC. This gives the protein CASHQDNEQFF.

In this sample, this clone turned up once. The V call is TRBV27, the J call TRBJ2-1, with TRBD2 as a possible D gene (6 bases). Germline CDR1 reads MNHEY; CDR2 reads SMNVEV (reference sequence). V was trimmed by 5 bases and J by 5 bases, leaving 13 bases between them. CDR3 length: 14 amino acids. This chain's CDR3 is CASSMGGSNNEQFF. CDR3 bases: TGTGCCAGCAGTATGGGAGGCAGCAACAATGAGCAGTTCTTC.

The chain has TRBV5-4 and TRBJ2-7; 14 bases agree with TRBD2. This CDR3 spans 16 amino acids. With 4 bases clipped from V and 5 bases from J, the junction kept 8 bases outside the gene matches. In germline, CDR1 is SGHNT, CDR2 YYREEE (reference sequence). The CDR3 here is CASSRGTSGGWDEQYF. CDR3 nucleotide sequence: TGTGCCAGCAGCCGAGGGACTAGCGGGGGTTGGGACGAGCAGTACTTC.

This clone was observed once. Germline and junction disagree at one end, which may indicate a read error. This chain uses TRBV5-5 with TRBJ2-7, with TRBD1 as a possible D gene (6 bases). This CDR3 comprises 14 residues. Germline V gene lookup returns CDR1 SGHKS and CDR2 YYEKEE (reference sequence). The CDR3 loop is CASNLGNRDYEQYF. In DNA, the CDR3 is TGTGCCAGCAACTTGGGGAACAGGGACTACGAGCAGTACTTC. Full variable domain (outside the CDR3, taken from reference TRBV5-5 and TRBJ2-7): DAGVTQSPTHLIKTRGQQVTLRCSPISGHKSVSWYQQVLGQGPQFIFQYYEKEERGRGNFPDRFSARQFPNYSSELNVNALLLGDSALYLCASNLGNRDYEQYFGPGTRLTVT.

The gene calls are TRBV30 and TRBJ1-3; D gene ambiguous. This CDR3 comprises 14 residues. V was pared by 0 bases and J by 3 bases, with 9 bases between. Germline assignment: CDR1 GTSNPN and CDR2 SVGIG (reference sequence). DNA for the CDR3: TGTGCCTGGAGTGTCATCGCAGGTGGAAACACCATATATTTT. Protein: CAWSVIAGGNTIYF.

The chain links TRBV6-4 to TRBJ2-5, with 12 bases matching TRBD2. V shed 6 bases, J shed 4 bases, and the junction held 6 bases outside the gene matches. Germline lookup yields CDR1 MRHNA and CDR2 SNTAGT. This CDR3 region has 15 residues. The chain's CDR3 is CASSASGGAGETQYF. The CDR3 nucleotides are TGTGCCAGCAGCGCTAGCGGGGGGGCCGGAGAGACCCAGTACTTC.

The J gene is TRBJ1-1, the V gene TRBV5-5; TRBD1 matches 8 bases. The germline V gene encodes CDR1 SGHKS and CDR2 YYEKEE (reference sequence). J gave up 5 bases and V 3 bases, and 0 bases lay outside the gene matches. The CDR3 is 12 amino acids. The CDR3 region has the DNA TGTGCCAGCAGCTGGACAGGGACTGAAGCTTTCTTT. Its translation is CASSWTGTEAFF. The full variable domain, with the rest looked up from reference TRBV5-5 and TRBJ1-1, is DAGVTQSPTHLIKTRGQQVTLRCSPISGHKSVSWYQQVLGQGPQFIFQYYEKEERGRGNFPDRFSARQFPNYSSELNVNALLLGDSALYLCASSWTGTEAFFGQGTRLTVV.

CDR3 nucleotide sequence: TGTGCCAGCAGCTTAGGGTGGGGTCGGGCAGAGACCCAGTACTTC. This codes for CASSLGWGRAETQYF. V is TRBV7-6 and J is TRBJ2-5; no clear D gene. The CDR3 is made up of 15 amino acids. V lost 1 base to trimming and J lost 4 bases, with 13 bases between them. CDR1 is SGHVS and CDR2 is FNYEAQ in the germline V gene.

The V call is TRBV19, the J call TRBJ1-1; no clear D gene. Trimming stripped 1 base from V and 6 bases from J, with 6 bases between. Per the germline V gene, CDR1 is LNHDA and CDR2 is SQIVND (reference sequence). The CDR3 sequence is 12 residues long. The CDR3 protein is CASSIGPPEAFF. In nucleotides, the CDR3 is TGTGCCAGTAGTATAGGTCCGCCTGAAGCTTTCTTT.

V gene TRBV7-6 combines with J gene TRBJ2-3, with D unclear. CDR3 size: 13 residues. Per germline, CDR1 SGHVS and CDR2 FNYEAQ. Trimming removed 1 base from V and 6 bases from J, with 8 bases in between. This CDR3 is CASSLVGADTQYF. CDR3 sequence (DNA): TGTGCCAGCAGCTTAGTCGGAGCGGATACGCAGTATTTT. The full variable domain, rest sourced from reference TRBV7-6 and TRBJ2-3, is GAGVSQSPRYKVTKRGQDVALRCDPISGHVSLYWYRQALGQGPEFLTYFNYEAQQDKSGLPNDRFSAERPEGSISTLTIQRTEQRDSAMYRCASSLVGADTQYFGPGTRLTVL.

V and J are TRBV4-1 and TRBJ2-7; TRBD2 might be the D (5 bases). Between the trimmed V and J ends, which lost 1 base and 5 bases, there was a span of 18 bases. Looked up from germline, CDR1 is MGHRA and CDR2 is YSYEKL. The CDR3 loop spans 16 amino acids. CDR3 in amino acids: CASSQARASGFNEQYF. CDR3 DNA sequence: TGCGCCAGCAGCCAAGCTCGGGCTTCGGGGTTCAACGAGCAGTACTTC.

The genes are TRBV5-1 and TRBJ1-5; unclear D gene. CDR1 is SGHRS and CDR2 is YFSETQ in the germline V gene. V shed 1 base and J shed 2 bases, with 4 bases lying between them. This CDR3 is 13 amino acids long. CDR3 sequence (DNA): TGCGCCAGCAGCTTGAACCGCAATCAGCCCCAGCATTTT. It codes for CASSLNRNQPQHF.